Each of the 32 T cell receptor beta chains below was sequenced from the same sample in a study of beta chain features in type 1 diabetes. The study reverse transcribed the entire isolated RNA, so it sequenced expressed TCRB transcripts. Repertoires were generated with immunoSEQ multiplex PCR, while TCRdb's copy carries only in-frame clones and drops some. The sample contains 240,000 or so clones, around 65% of which appear only once. The source material was naive CD4+ T cells from blood. The receptors shown here come from a man aged 25 to 45 in good health.

This clone was counted a few times. Other DNA sequences within the sample encode an identical CDR3. V gene TRBV10-3 combines with J gene TRBJ2-1; TRBD2 matches at 8 bases. The CDR3 is 16 amino acids. Per germline, CDR1 ENHRY and CDR2 SYGVKD. V lost 0 bases and J lost 3; bases outside the gene matches: 4. The chain's CDR3 is CAISESTSGSYNEQFF. The CDR3 nucleotides are TGTGCCATCAGTGAGTCGACGAGCGGGAGCTACAATGAGCAGTTCTTC.

This chain uses TRBV16 with TRBJ2-1; possible D gene TRBD2, 6 bases. V lost 10 bases and J 9 bases, leaving 19 bases between the germline ends. CDR3 size: 13 residues. Germline V CDR1 and CDR2: KGHSY, FQNENV. The CDR3 is CATSAGLGSEQFF. DNA of the CDR3: TGTGCCACCTCCGCGGGGCTGGGGAGTGAGCAGTTCTTC. The variable domain in full, completed from reference TRBV16 and TRBJ2-1, reads GEEVAQTPKHLVRGEGQKAKLYCAPIKGHSYVFWYQQVLKNEFKFLISFQNENVFDETGMPKERFSAKCLPNSPCSLEIQATKLEDSAVYFCATSAGLGSEQFFGPGTRLTVL.

The chain is built from TRBV2 and TRBJ2-6; D unresolved. CDR3 length: 15 residues. V was shortened by 2 bases and J by 2 bases, with 7 bases between the two germline ends. CDR1 is SNHLY, CDR2 FYNNEI, per germline. For the CDR3, the DNA is TGTGCCAGCAGTGAAATCACCCCTGGGGCCAACGTCCTGACTTTC. Translating it yields CASSEITPGANVLTF.

This clone was seen once. The rearrangement links TRBV30 to TRBJ1-2; D gene unclear. Trimming took 0 bases from V and 8 from J, leaving 10 bases between them. CDR1 and CDR2 from the germline V gene are GTSNPN and SVGIG (reference sequence). The CDR3 contains 12 residues. The CDR3 region is CAWSVFPTGYTF. CDR3 bases: TGTGCCTGGAGTGTATTCCCGACCGGCTACACCTTC.

The table lists this clone with a count of one. Mismatch with germline at one junction end may stem from a read error. The rearrangement links TRBV20-1 to TRBJ2-3; D gene uncertain. Germline-derived CDR1 and CDR2 are DFQATT and SNEGSKA (reference sequence). The CDR3 length is 8 residues. The chain's CDR3 is CSAGPVNF. For the CDR3, the DNA is TGCAGTGCTGGGCCAGTGAATTTT.

The chain carries TRBV30 and TRBJ2-7, with 10 positions matching TRBD2. The CDR3 runs 14 residues. With V trimmed by 2 bases and J by 1 base, 2 bases remained unmatched. CDR1 is GTSNPN, CDR2 SVGIG, per germline (reference sequence). CDR3 loop: CAWSWTSGSYEQYF. The CDR3 DNA sequence: TGTGCCTGGAGTTGGACTAGCGGATCCTACGAGCAGTACTTC.

This clone was seen only a few times. The V gene is TRBV9, the J gene TRBJ2-3; D perhaps matches TRBD2 (6 bases). The CDR3 is made up of 15 amino acids. Germline assignment: CDR1 SGDLS and CDR2 YYNGEE. Trimming pared 2 bases from V and 2 bases from J, leaving 12 bases between. CDR3 in DNA: TGTGCCAGCAGCGTTGGGAGGCAGCCCACAGATACGCAGTATTTT. Translated, it gives CASSVGRQPTDTQYF. Full variable domain (rest looked up from reference TRBV9 and TRBJ2-3): DSGVTQTPKHLITATGQRVTLRCSPRSGDLSVYWYQQSLDQGLQFLIQYYNGEERAKGNILERFSAQQFPDLHSELNLSSLELGDSALYFCASSVGRQPTDTQYFGPGTRLTVL.

V usage is TRBV5-6 and J usage is TRBJ2-5, with a weak D call TRBD1 (6 bases). The CDR3 loop spans 15 amino acids. Trimming shortened V by 4 bases and J by 2 bases, and 15 bases separated the two germline ends. The germline V gene encodes CDR1 SGHDT and CDR2 YYEEEE. The CDR3 sequence: CASSPPGHRQETQYF. CDR3 DNA: TGTGCCAGCAGCCCGCCGGGACATAGACAAGAGACCCAGTACTTC. Full variable domain (remainder filled in from reference TRBV5-6 and TRBJ2-5): DAGVTQSPTHLIKTRGQQVTLRCSPKSGHDTVSWYQQALGQGPQFIFQYYEEEERQRGNFPDRFSGHQFPNYSSELNVNALLLGDSALYLCASSPPGHRQETQYFGPGTRLLVL.

The chain carries TRBV25-1 and TRBJ1-2; D is uncertain. Germline CDR1 and CDR2: MGHDK and SYGVNS. With 4 bases removed from V and 6 bases from J, the gap between germline ends came to 9 bases. The CDR3 runs 12 residues. For the CDR3, the DNA is TGTGCCAGCAGTGGCAGTGGGCATGGCTACACCTTC. Its protein product is CASSGSGHGYTF.

This chain links TRBV7-9 with TRBJ1-2, with 7 bases identical to TRBD1. The ends lost 1 base at V and 0 bases at J; junction bases unmatched: 2. The CDR3 runs to 15 residues. CDR1 is SEHNR and CDR2 is FQNEAQ in the germline V gene (reference sequence). The CDR3 DNA is TGTGCCAGCAGCTTAGAAGGGACAGCTAACTATGGCTACACCTTC. Translated, it gives CASSLEGTANYGYTF.

The CDR3 here is CASSGVGYTDTQYF. In nucleotides, the CDR3 is TGTGCCAGCAGCGGGGTCGGATACACAGATACGCAGTATTTT. V usage is TRBV9 and J usage is TRBJ2-3; D call uncertain. V lost 3 bases and J 2 bases, leaving 10 bases between the germline ends. The germline CDR1 and CDR2 sequences are SGDLS and YYNGEE. The CDR3 has 14 residues.

This clone has just one count. The chain carries TRBV13 and TRBJ1-1; 7 nucleotides agree with TRBD1. This CDR3 contains 14 residues. The ends lost 7 bases at V and 4 bases at J; junction bases unmatched: 9. In germline, CDR1 is PRHDT, CDR2 FYEKMQ (reference sequence). CDR3 sequence reads: CASTPGDRVTEAFF. The CDR3 nucleotides are TGTGCCAGCACTCCCGGGGACAGAGTCACTGAAGCTTTCTTT.

The rearrangement uses TRBV4-1 and TRBJ2-5; D is uncertain. Germline-derived CDR1 and CDR2 are MGHRA and YSYEKL. This CDR3 spans 12 amino acids. V was shortened by 3 bases and J by 5 bases, with 7 bases between the two germline ends. Here the CDR3 DNA reads TGCGCCAGCAGCCACTCGCGGGAGACCCAGTACTTC. It specifies CASSHSRETQYF.

The chain couples TRBV30 to TRBJ2-3; D perhaps matches TRBD1 (5 bases). Trimming stripped 4 bases from V and 5 bases from J, with 13 bases between. This CDR3 is 13 amino acids long. In germline, CDR1 is GTSNPN, CDR2 SVGIG (reference sequence). CDR3 loop: CAWNRQTQDTQYF. CDR3 nucleotides: TGTGCCTGGAATCGACAGACTCAAGATACGCAGTATTTT.

V gene TRBV29-1 combines with J gene TRBJ1-2; D uncertain. Germline CDR1 reads SQVTM; CDR2 reads ANQGSEA. There are 12 residues in the CDR3. CDR3 residues: CSALGPNYGYTF. In DNA form, the CDR3 reads TGCAGTGCCTTGGGTCCCAACTATGGCTACACCTTC.

The chain combines TRBV25-1 with TRBJ2-3, with 8 nucleotides matching TRBD2. Germline assignment: CDR1 MGHDK and CDR2 SYGVNS. The CDR3 totals 16 residues. V lost 2 bases, J lost 3 bases, and 7 bases stayed unmatched. CDR3 bases: TGTGCCAGCAGTGAAGATCGTGGCGGGAGGACAGATACGCAGTATTTT. Protein sequence: CASSEDRGGRTDTQYF.

Points on this clone: At one boundary the junction diverges from the germline segment, which might be a read error. This chain joins TRBV30 and TRBJ2-2; the D call may be TRBD1 or TRBD2 (5 bases each). Germline values: CDR1 GTSNPN, CDR2 SVGIG (reference sequence). The CDR3 extends over 14 amino acids. CDR3 nucleotide sequence: TGTGACTGGACCGGGACCCTGAGGACCGGGGAGCTGTTTTTT. It translates to CDWTGTLRTGELFF.

The genes are TRBV30 and TRBJ1-3; possibly TRBD1 for D (5 bases). V lost 5 bases and J lost 0, with 11 bases in between. This CDR3 has 14 amino acids. CDR1 GTSNPN and CDR2 SVGIG come from the germline V gene (reference sequence). The DNA of the CDR3 is TGTGCCTGGGGGGCAGGCAACTCTGGAAACACCATATATTTT. Amino acid sequence: CAWGAGNSGNTIYF.

This rearrangement joins TRBV5-1 to TRBJ2-3, with 10 nucleotides matching TRBD1. This CDR3 comprises 14 residues. With 4 bases clipped from V and 5 bases from J, the junction kept 4 bases outside the gene matches. In germline, CDR1 is SGHRS, CDR2 YFSETQ. The CDR3 DNA reads as TGCGCCAGCAGCGGGACAGGGGTGCAAGATACGCAGTATTTT. Translated, it gives CASSGTGVQDTQYF.

The V call is TRBV7-8, the J call TRBJ2-1; the D gene is possibly TRBD2 (6 bases). The V and J ends lost 5 bases and 7 bases respectively, with 15 bases between them. Germline CDR1 reads SGHVS; CDR2 reads FQNEAQ. This CDR3 is built from 14 residues. Written as DNA, the CDR3 is TGTGCCAGCAGCCTGCGCCGGGACTTGAATGAGCAGTTCTTC. Encoded protein: CASSLRRDLNEQFF.

The chain uses TRBV5-1 and TRBJ2-7; 7 bases line up with TRBD2. This CDR3 region has 15 residues. Germline V lookup: CDR1 SGHRS, CDR2 YFSETQ. V was pared by 0 bases and J by 1 base, with 4 bases of the junction left unmatched. The CDR3 DNA reads as TGCGCCAGCAGCTTGGTTGTTAGCGGGTCCTACGAGCAGTACTTC. Its translation is CASSLVVSGSYEQYF.

The chain combines TRBV7-9 with TRBJ1-1; D gene ambiguous. Trimming stripped 7 bases from V and 0 bases from J, with 9 bases between. There are 13 residues in the CDR3. Looked up from germline, CDR1 is SEHNR and CDR2 is FQNEAQ (reference sequence). CDR3 sequence (DNA): TGTGCCAGCACGGGTAGGATGAACACTGAAGCTTTCTTT. Amino acid sequence: CASTGRMNTEAFF.

In this sample, this clone turned up a few times. The chain links TRBV30 to TRBJ2-1; D is uncertain. V was trimmed by 3 bases and J by 1 base, leaving 7 bases between them. This CDR3 has 13 amino acids. The germline gives CDR1 GTSNPN, CDR2 SVGIG (reference sequence). In DNA form, the CDR3 reads TGTGCCTGGAGGATCGGATCCTACAATGAGCAGTTCTTC. Translated: CAWRIGSYNEQFF.

The chain combines TRBV7-2 with TRBJ2-5; possible D gene TRBD2, 6 bases. The ends were cut back, 0 bases at V and 4 bases at J, with 12 bases in the middle. CDR3 length: 15 amino acids. Per germline, CDR1 SGHTA and CDR2 FQGNSA. The CDR3, as DNA: TGTGCCAGCAGCTTAGCCGGCTTGGAGGGAGAGACCCAGTACTTC. Amino acid sequence: CASSLAGLEGETQYF.

The rearrangement joins TRBV19 to TRBJ1-5; D not resolved. Trimming removed 10 bases at V and 4 bases at J, with 14 bases between. The CDR3 loop spans 13 amino acids. CDR1 and CDR2 from the germline V gene are LNHDA and SQIVND (reference sequence). Here the CDR3 reads CATVNGWNQPQHF. The CDR3 DNA reads as TGTGCCACCGTAAACGGATGGAATCAGCCCCAGCATTTT.

The V gene is TRBV6-5, the J gene TRBJ2-3; TRBD1 matches 9 bases. There are 15 residues in the CDR3. Germline assignment: CDR1 MNHEY and CDR2 SVGAGI. The V segment lost 2 bases and the J segment 4 bases; nucleotides outside the gene matches: 4. In nucleotides, the CDR3 is TGTGCCAGCAGTTACGGTGGACAGGGGTCAGATACGCAGTATTTT. It yields the protein CASSYGGQGSDTQYF.

V usage is TRBV7-9 and J usage is TRBJ1-4; D not resolved. Per germline, CDR1 SEHNR and CDR2 FQNEAQ (reference sequence). The V gene lost 10 bases and the J gene lost 7 bases, with 16 bases spanning the gap. This CDR3 has 13 residues. The CDR3, as DNA: TGTGCCATCTCCGGGTCTCGCGGTGAAAAACTGTTTTTT. It is translated as CAISGSRGEKLFF.

This sequence joins TRBV5-4 and TRBJ2-3; 10 nucleotides match TRBD2. Per the germline V gene, CDR1 is SGHNT and CDR2 is YYREEE (reference sequence). The junction had 4 bases not matched to a gene; V was cut back by 4 bases and J by 2 bases. The CDR3 loop spans 15 amino acids. CDR3 sequence (DNA): TGTGCCAGCAGCCAGCGGGGGGGTTTCACAGATACGCAGTATTTT. Translating it yields CASSQRGGFTDTQYF.

CDR3 region: CASRTTDTQYF. CDR3 DNA: TGTGCCAGCAGGACCACAGATACGCAGTATTTT. The chain has TRBV6-5 and TRBJ2-3; D is uncertain. Germline values: CDR1 MNHEY, CDR2 SVGAGI. The CDR3 runs to 11 residues. Deletions cut 6 bases from V and 2 bases from J, with 3 bases between.

The chain recombines TRBV29-1 with TRBJ2-1; possibly TRBD2 for D (5 bases). Germline V gene lookup returns CDR1 SQVTM and CDR2 ANQGSEA. V lost 7 bases to trimming and J lost 0 bases, with 13 bases between them. The CDR3 consists of 14 residues. CDR3 region: CSGTDISSYNEQFF. CDR3 in DNA: TGCAGCGGGACTGACATTAGCTCCTACAATGAGCAGTTCTTC.

This clone was recorded only once. This rearrangement joins TRBV2 to TRBJ2-3, with 11 bases matching TRBD2. CDR1 and CDR2 from the germline V gene are SNHLY and FYNNEI. The junction had 8 bases not matched to a gene; V was cut back by 6 bases and J by 6 bases. The CDR3 spans 15 residues. As DNA, the CDR3 is TGTGCCAGCAGGGTACTAGCGGGAGCGCCTGATACGCAGTATTTT. Translation: CASRVLAGAPDTQYF.

About this clone itself: The same CDR3 arises from other DNA sequences in this sample as well. The chain has TRBV6-5 and TRBJ2-3, with no clear D. Trimming took off 5 bases at V and 2 bases at J, with 5 bases between the two ends. CDR3 length: 12 residues. Germline V CDR1 and CDR2: MNHEY, SVGAGI. The CDR3 sequence: CASSRDTDTQYF. The CDR3 DNA reads as TGTGCCAGCAGTAGAGACACAGATACGCAGTATTTT.